This T cell receptor beta chain comes out of a study of tumor-infiltrating lymphocytes in primary liver carcinoma. Study results and caveats: Bulk unsorted material prevented CD4+ and CD8+ repertoire comparison.

This clonotype was seen repeatedly, ten times or more. The antigen is unknown. RNA isolated from unsorted whole blood supplied the blood RNA, with germline DNA also extracted. Before the operation took place, roughly 4.2 milliliters of peripheral blood were collected. The CDR3 contains 11 residues. Trimming cost V 6 bases and J 7 bases, with 9 bases left between them. CDR1 and CDR2 (germline): MNHEY, SVGEGT. The input was roughly 0.5 ug total RNA; TCR beta cDNA was made from it with a constant-region primer. Nested multiplex PCR, run for three rounds with slightly modified ARM-PCR, yielded TCR beta libraries. TRBV1-TRBV30 forward and Cbeta reverse primers drove the first two approximately 10-cycle rounds. TCRdb independently ran MiXCR on the multiplex PCR reads; one entry per CDR3 protein. The data show approximately 330,000 distinct CDR3 sequences, around three fifths seen once.

This chain joins TRBV6-2 or TRBV6-3 and TRBJ2-5; no firm D call. The source of this sequence is a man aged 40-49 years with primary liver carcinoma and hepatitis B virus infection. Specimen: peripheral blood. Here the CDR3 DNA reads TGTGCCAGCAGCAACCCCGTGACCCAGTACTTC. Its translation: CASSNPVTQYF.